The TCR beta chain described here comes from a study of shared clonotypes between healthy human individuals. Overall study results and limits: Naive subsets generally exceeded memory subsets in estimated richness.

Comment on this clone: Antigen: not known.

The data were produced by immunoSEQ multiplex PCR, yet TCRdb's version contains in-frame clones alone and is incomplete. The sample holds roughly 500,000 clones, almost 97% seen once. Germline CDR1 and CDR2: KGHSH and LQKENI. The CDR3 runs 12 residues. Unmatched junction bases numbered 0, after V lost 2 bases and J lost 8 bases. Sequencing was done on a sample of naive CD4+ T cells sorted from blood. Described subset: CD45RA+ positively selected. This sequence originates from a woman aged 25 to 39 in good health. The chain recombines TRBV18 with TRBJ2-1, with 7 bases lining up with TRBD2. CDR3 nucleotide sequence: TGTGCCAGCTCACCAGGGGGGGATGAGCAGTTCTTC. This translates into CASSPGGDEQFF.